This T cell receptor beta chain was documented in a study of cytomegalovirus exposure and HLA in healthy donors. On the study more broadly: Samples from HLA-typed donors yielded 65 million to 90 million unique TCRs in an early data release. Of about 400 genotyped donors, around 84% clustered with self-reported Caucasian donors. Overall study findings and caveats: When analyzed later, a missense DCLRE1C variant was found to be linked to TCR beta V- and J-gene trimming. An analysis done earlier found most TCR beta V segments productive about 87% or about 30% of the time.

V lost 2 bases and J lost 11, with 27 bases in between. The CDR3 length is 17 residues. Germline loops: CDR1 SGDLS, CDR2 YYNGEE. This clone was seen only a few times. Its antigen remains unknown. The PCR made use of 60 Vbeta and 13 Jbeta primers. Sequencing was performed with immunoSEQ multiplex PCR; in TCRdb, only in-frame clones are kept and a portion is missing. The sample includes 77,000 or so clones, 75% of them seen just once. Sequences were obtained from PBMCs. This TCR derives from a woman aged 40 to 50 in good health and CMV-seronegative. The chain joins TRBV9 to TRBJ2-3, with a weak D call TRBD2 (6 bases). The CDR3 sequence is CASSVGWSGGLSGGQYF. CDR3 coding DNA: TGTGCCAGCAGCGTCGGCTGGTCAGGAGGCCTCTCCGGGGGGCAGTATTTT.